The sequence of this T cell receptor (beta chain) was determined in a study of regulatory T cells in long-lasting Graves disease. Broader study findings: The persistent group shared 2,500 or so public clonotypes, more than the 966 shared by new patients. Thyroid tissue went unstudied; only peripheral blood was examined. Persistent disease exhibited a predilection for TRBV28, TRBJ1-2 and TRBJ2-5.

This clonotype has a count of ten or more. Its antigen is still unknown. This CDR3 is 14 amino acids long. V shed 3 bases and J 6 bases; nucleotides not matched to a gene: 4. In germline, CDR1 is MNHEY, CDR2 SMNVEV (reference sequence). Time point noted: newly diagnosed GD, antithyroid drugs for less than 3 months. From PBMCs, RNA was extracted and then used to make the TCR library. The patients were drawn from one endocrinology department in Xi'an, China. Arm-PCR of CDR3 regions and iRepertoire HTBI primers were the basis on which TCR beta libraries were built. MiXCR was run by TCRdb on the multiplex PCR reads, yielding one entry per CDR3 protein. The sample holds fewer than 350,000 distinct CDR3 sequences, about 20% seen once.

The chain links TRBV27 to TRBJ2-4, with 8 bases fitting TRBD2. This sample comprised peripheral blood mononuclear cells (PBMCs), obtained at new diagnosis, from a patient treated with antithyroid drugs. This TCR was recovered from a female donor with Graves disease. The CDR3 sequence: CASSFAGGRNIQYF. DNA for the CDR3: TGTGCCAGCAGTTTTGCGGGAGGTAGAAACATTCAGTACTTC.